Following are 22 T cell receptor beta chains from one sample sequenced in a study of T-cell reconstitution after alpha-beta-depleted transplantation in children. Unique molecular identifiers were incorporated into the prepared TCRbeta library. TCRdb ran MiXCR on the PCR reads and lists one entry per CDR3 protein. The sample lists some 600,000 distinct CDR3 sequences, approximately 16% occurring once. This sample comprised PBMCs from the stem cell graft donor, obtained from the stem cell graft. These receptors all come from a human donor who donated a stem cell graft to a child with acute myeloid leukemia.

The chain links TRBV11-2 to TRBJ1-5; weak D call: TRBD1 (6 bases). This CDR3 comprises 16 residues. V was shortened by 4 bases and J by 2 bases, with 15 bases between the two germline ends. Germline V gene lookup returns CDR1 SGHAT and CDR2 FQNNGV. The CDR3 DNA is TGTGCCAGCAGCTCCCTGACAGGATCTCGCAATCAGCCCCAGCATTTT. Encoded protein: CASSSLTGSRNQPQHF. The whole variable domain, remainder taken from reference TRBV11-2 and TRBJ1-5, is EAGVAQSPRYKIIEKRQSVAFWCNPISGHATLYWYQQILGQGPKLLIQFQNNGVVDDSQLPKDRFSAERLKGVDSTLKIQPAKLEDSAVYLCASSSLTGSRNQPQHFGDGTRLSIL.

This clonotype was counted between two and nine times. The V and J genes are TRBV12-3 or TRBV12-4 and TRBJ2-5; 10 bases are a match to TRBD2. Trimming removed 3 bases from V and 7 bases from J; junction bases left unmatched: 8. There are 15 residues in the CDR3. The CDR3 DNA sequence: TGTGCCAGCAGTTTGGGTAGCGGGGGGCAGGGGACCCAGTACTTC. As protein: CASSLGSGGQGTQYF.

This clonotype has ten or more counts. This chain links TRBV25-1 with TRBJ2-2; the D is unclear. This CDR3 is 16 amino acids long. V was cut by 3 bases and J by 6 bases, with 17 bases left in between. In germline, CDR1 is MGHDK, CDR2 SYGVNS. CDR3 sequence (DNA): TGTGCCAGCAGTGACCCCCGCTCTACCGACTCCGGGGAGCTGTTTTTT. It specifies CASSDPRSTDSGELFF. The whole variable domain, filled in from reference TRBV25-1 and TRBJ2-2, reads EADIYQTPRYLVIGTGKKITLECSQTMGHDKMYWYQQDPGMELHLIHYSYGVNSTEKGDLSSESTVSRIRTEHFPLTLESARPSHTSQYLCASSDPRSTDSGELFFGEGSRLTVL.

This clonotype occurred many times. J is TRBJ1-3 and V is TRBV20-1; 8 bases are a match to TRBD1. The CDR3 spans 17 residues. V dropped 0 bases and J dropped 0; count of bases not matched to a gene: 7. Looked up from germline, CDR1 is DFQATT and CDR2 is SNEGSKA (reference sequence). For the CDR3, the DNA is TGCAGTGCTAGAGACCCGACAGGGGTGAGCTCTGGAAACACCATATATTTT. Its protein is CSARDPTGVSSGNTIYF.

V is TRBV12-3 or TRBV12-4 and J is TRBJ1-5, with TRBD1 as a possible D gene (5 bases). With 3 bases removed from V and 6 bases from J, the gap between germline ends came to 15 bases. The CDR3 contains 15 residues. In DNA, the CDR3 is TGTGCCAGCAGTTTCGACAGTCAAGGGGTTCAGCCCCAGCATTTT. As protein: CASSFDSQGVQPQHF.

The chain is built from TRBV25-1 and TRBJ2-3; no clear D gene. The CDR3 extends over 9 amino acids. Germline CDR1 MGHDK, CDR2 SYGVNS. Trimming took off 6 bases at V and 8 bases at J, with 3 bases between the two ends. In nucleotides, the CDR3 is TGTGCCAGCAGCCCTACGCAGTATTTT. As protein: CASSPTQYF.

This clonotype showed up many times. This chain uses TRBV7-2 with TRBJ2-1, with TRBD1 matching over 11 bases. Germline CDR1 SGHTA, CDR2 FQGNSA. The CDR3 totals 16 residues. Trimming cost V 6 bases and J 7 bases; bases outside gene matches: 11. CDR3 region: CASSHGTGGFDNEQFF. In DNA, the CDR3 is TGTGCCAGCAGTCACGGGACAGGGGGATTTGATAATGAGCAGTTCTTC.

The rearrangement links TRBV18 to TRBJ2-2; D perhaps matches TRBD2 (5 bases). Germline V lookup: CDR1 KGHSH, CDR2 LQKENI. The CDR3 extends over 16 amino acids. V lost 1 base and J 3 bases, leaving 12 bases between the germline ends. The CDR3 bases are TGTGCCAGCTCACCACGGACCCAGAGGGACACCGGGGAGCTGTTTTTT. Its protein is CASSPRTQRDTGELFF. Full variable domain (rest looked up from reference TRBV18 and TRBJ2-2): NAGVMQNPRHLVRRRGQEARLRCSPMKGHSHVYWYRQLPEEGLKFMVYLQKENIIDESGMPKERFSAEFPKEGPSILRIQQVVRGDSAAYFCASSPRTQRDTGELFFGEGSRLTVL.

There are a few counts of this clonotype. This chain joins TRBV7-9 and TRBJ2-3; D is ambiguous. There are 12 residues in the CDR3. V shed 5 bases and J shed 5 bases, with 8 bases lying between them. The germline V gene encodes CDR1 SEHNR and CDR2 FQNEAQ (reference sequence). For the CDR3, the DNA is TGTGCCAGCAGCGGAGTCGGAGATACGCAGTATTTT. Translation gives CASSGVGDTQYF. The whole variable domain, remainder taken from reference TRBV7-9 and TRBJ2-3, is DTGVSQNPRHKITKRGQNVTFRCDPISEHNRLYWYRQTLGQGPEFLTYFQNEAQLEKSRLLSDRFSAERPKGSFSTLEIQRTEQGDSAMYLCASSGVGDTQYFGPGTRLTVL.

The V call is TRBV10-3, the J call TRBJ2-7; 7 positions match TRBD2. V lost 11 bases and J lost 1; bases outside the gene matches: 14. The CDR3 loop spans 15 amino acids. Germline CDR1 and CDR2: ENHRY and SYGVKD. CDR3 amino acids: CASRGEGPRSYEQYF. For the CDR3, the DNA is TGTGCCTCCCGAGGGGAGGGCCCGAGATCCTACGAGCAGTACTTC.

V usage is TRBV7-9 and J usage is TRBJ2-6; D ambiguous. Germline assignment: CDR1 SEHNR and CDR2 FQNEAQ (reference sequence). The CDR3 totals 16 residues. Trimming left V 5 bases short and J 1 base short, with 12 bases between. The CDR3 sequence: CASSGTTESGANVLTF. The DNA of the CDR3 is TGTGCCAGCAGCGGAACGACGGAGTCTGGGGCCAACGTCCTGACTTTC.

This clonotype appeared a few times. The chain couples TRBV25-1 to TRBJ1-5; D may be TRBD1 (5 bases). V was shortened by 6 bases and J by 1 base, with 7 bases between the two germline ends. The CDR3 totals 13 residues. Germline lookup yields CDR1 MGHDK and CDR2 SYGVNS. The CDR3 loop reads CASRGHSNQPQHF. The CDR3 nucleotides read TGTGCCAGCAGAGGACACAGCAATCAGCCCCAGCATTTT. Full variable domain (rest looked up from reference TRBV25-1 and TRBJ1-5): EADIYQTPRYLVIGTGKKITLECSQTMGHDKMYWYQQDPGMELHLIHYSYGVNSTEKGDLSSESTVSRIRTEHFPLTLESARPSHTSQYLCASRGHSNQPQHFGDGTRLSIL.

This clonotype appeared many times. This chain links TRBV20-1 with TRBJ1-4; D gene ambiguous. CDR3 length: 15 residues. Germline CDR1 reads DFQATT; CDR2 reads SNEGSKA (reference sequence). The V end lost 3 bases, the J end lost 0 bases, and 11 bases lay between the germline ends. The CDR3 bases are TGCAGTGCTAGGATCCGGGGTGCAACTAATGAAAAACTGTTTTTT. It encodes CSARIRGATNEKLFF.

This clonotype was observed a handful of times. This chain joins TRBV6-2 or TRBV6-3 and TRBJ2-3, with 12 nucleotides matching TRBD2. The CDR3 covers 18 residues. The V and J ends lost 4 bases and 6 bases, in that order; junction bases with no gene match: 14. Per germline, CDR1 MNHEY and CDR2 SVGEGT. The CDR3 DNA sequence: TGTGCCAGCAGTTTCGAGGGACTAGCGGGCCTGGCCACGGATACGCAGTATTTT. It encodes CASSFEGLAGLATDTQYF.

The chain couples TRBV3-1 to TRBJ1-5; D is ambiguous. Per the germline V gene, CDR1 is LGHDT and CDR2 is YNNKEL (reference sequence). The CDR3 spans 15 residues. Trimming shortened V by 0 bases and J by 6 bases, and 12 bases separated the two germline ends. As DNA, the CDR3 is TGTGCCAGCAGCCAAGAGGTGGGGTTGTCTCAGCCCCAGCATTTT. This encodes CASSQEVGLSQPQHF.

This clonotype has ten or more counts. The V gene is TRBV7-2, the J gene TRBJ2-3; TRBD1 is a possible D gene (5 bases). CDR1 is SGHTA and CDR2 is FQGNSA in the germline V gene. V was trimmed by 2 bases and J by 7 bases, leaving 10 bases between them. The CDR3 has 13 residues. CDR3 amino acids: CASSLQDTNTQYF. The CDR3 nucleotides read TGTGCCAGCAGCTTACAGGACACCAATACGCAGTATTTT.

This clonotype was seen a few times. The chain recombines TRBV5-1 with TRBJ2-3, with D possibly called TRBD1 or TRBD2 (6 bases each). The CDR3 extends over 14 amino acids. Trimming removed 5 bases from V and 5 bases from J, with 15 bases in between. Germline CDR1 and CDR2: SGHRS and YFSETQ. DNA of the CDR3: TGCGCCAGCAGGGACCCGGGGGCCCAAGATACGCAGTATTTT. Translating it yields CASRDPGAQDTQYF.

V usage is TRBV20-1 and J usage is TRBJ2-5; D uncertain. Per the germline V gene, CDR1 is DFQATT and CDR2 is SNEGSKA (reference sequence). This CDR3 is built from 14 residues. Trimming shortened V by 1 base and J by 5 bases, and 14 bases separated the two germline ends. Here the CDR3 DNA reads TGCAGTGCTAGAGTTTACGCCTTGGACGAGACCCAGTACTTC. It translates to CSARVYALDETQYF.

This clonotype appeared many times. The rearrangement links TRBV7-9 to TRBJ2-1; 11 bases match TRBD1. Germline V gene lookup returns CDR1 SEHNR and CDR2 FQNEAQ (reference sequence). J lost 9 bases, V lost 3 bases, and 1 base had no gene match. The CDR3 contains 13 residues. The CDR3 region is CASSFGTGGEQFF. The CDR3 bases are TGTGCCAGCAGCTTCGGGACAGGGGGTGAGCAGTTCTTC. The full variable domain, in which reference TRBV7-9 and TRBJ2-1 provide the parts outside the CDR3, is DTGVSQNPRHKITKRGQNVTFRCDPISEHNRLYWYRQTLGQGPEFLTYFQNEAQLEKSRLLSDRFSAERPKGSFSTLEIQRTEQGDSAMYLCASSFGTGGEQFFGPGTRLTVL.

This sequence joins TRBV5-1 and TRBJ1-5, with 8 bases lining up with TRBD1. Germline CDR1 SGHRS, CDR2 YFSETQ. The CDR3 is made up of 14 amino acids. The V segment lost 4 bases and the J segment 5 bases; nucleotides outside the gene matches: 5. CDR3 loop: CASSAGQGDQPQHF. CDR3 sequence (DNA): TGCGCCAGCAGCGCCGGACAGGGAGATCAGCCCCAGCATTTT.

This clonotype was counted at least ten times. This chain links TRBV20-1 with TRBJ1-5; D perhaps matches TRBD1 (6 bases). CDR1 and CDR2 from the germline V gene are DFQATT and SNEGSKA (reference sequence). V lost 0 bases and J lost 1, with 16 bases in between. The CDR3 is 17 residues long. The CDR3 loop reads CSARESRGAFSNQPQHF. Here the CDR3 DNA reads TGCAGTGCTAGAGAGTCTCGGGGGGCTTTCAGCAATCAGCCCCAGCATTTT.

In its sample, this clonotype was seen many times. The gene calls are TRBV6-5 and TRBJ1-1; D might be TRBD1 (5 bases). The CDR3 length is 14 residues. CDR1 is MNHEY and CDR2 is SVGAGI in the germline V gene. The V gene lost 4 bases and the J gene lost 1 base, with 10 bases spanning the gap. CDR3 in amino acids: CASSSTTGNTEAFF. The DNA for the CDR3 is TGTGCCAGCAGTTCCACCACAGGGAACACTGAAGCTTTCTTT.